These 6 T cell receptor beta chains originate from one sample sequenced in a study of control samples from healthy donors and cancer patients. The protocol was immunoSEQ multiplex PCR, while the TCRdb copy is restricted to in-frame clones and leaves out a portion. This table has about 410,000 clones, 90% appearing once. Sequenced sample: PBMCs. Source of these receptors: a man aged 35-49 years with head and neck cancer.

The chain has TRBV9 and TRBJ2-7; tentatively, D is TRBD1 (6 bases). The CDR3 sequence is 15 residues long. The germline V gene has CDR1 SGDLS and CDR2 YYNGEE. Trimming stripped 4 bases from V and 2 bases from J, with 16 bases between. Written as DNA, the CDR3 is TGTGCCAGCAGCCTTGGACAGACGGTCGCCTACGAGCAGTACTTC. Translation: CASSLGQTVAYEQYF. Complete variable domain (other parts from reference TRBV9 and TRBJ2-7): DSGVTQTPKHLITATGQRVTLRCSPRSGDLSVYWYQQSLDQGLQFLIQYYNGEERAKGNILERFSAQQFPDLHSELNLSSLELGDSALYFCASSLGQTVAYEQYFGPGTRLTVT.

The V and J genes are TRBV28 and TRBJ1-5, with D possibly matching TRBD1 (5 bases). CDR1 is MDHEN, CDR2 SYDVKM, per germline. V dropped 6 bases and J dropped 6 bases, with 18 bases sitting between them. The CDR3 spans 15 residues. In DNA, the CDR3 is TGTGCCAGCAGCCTAGAGGGGCTGCCAATTCAGCCCCAGCATTTT. Protein product: CASSLEGLPIQPQHF.

The J gene is TRBJ2-2, the V gene TRBV3-1 (or the pseudogene TRBV3-2); D is perhaps TRBD1 or TRBD2 (6 bases each). This CDR3 comprises 16 residues. Deletions cut 2 bases from V and 5 bases from J, with 15 bases between. CDR1 and CDR2 from the germline V gene are LGHDT and YNNKEL (reference sequence). CDR3 bases: TGTGCCAGCAGCCAAAAGGGGGGCGCAGGGACCGGGGAGCTGTTTTTT. Residues: CASSQKGGAGTGELFF.

This chain connects TRBV2 to TRBJ2-3, with D perhaps assigned TRBD1 or TRBD2 (6 bases each). The CDR3 totals 18 residues. Trimming shortened V by 11 bases and J by 5 bases, and 32 bases separated the two germline ends. The germline V gene has CDR1 SNHLY and CDR2 FYNNEI. The CDR3 coding sequence is TGTGCCTCGTCGGCGAATACATTCGGGGGCGGTTCGGGAGATACGCAGTATTTT. It is translated as CASSANTFGGGSGDTQYF.

J is TRBJ1-5 and V is TRBV30; a weak D match, TRBD1 (5 bases). The V gene's germline CDR1 is GTSNPN and CDR2 SVGIG (reference sequence). The CDR3 consists of 15 residues. Trimming pared 3 bases from V and 6 bases from J, leaving 18 bases between. The DNA of the CDR3 is TGTGCCTGGAGCCCTACACGCGAGGGGTTTCAGCCCCAGCATTTT. This translates into CAWSPTREGFQPQHF.

The chain has TRBV18 and TRBJ1-4; the D gene is possibly TRBD1 (5 bases). Trimming removed 6 bases from V and 8 bases from J, with 16 bases in between. The CDR3 totals 14 residues. Germline CDR1 KGHSH, CDR2 LQKENI. CDR3 nucleotides: TGTGCCAGCTCTCTCGTGTTGGGGGACGAAAAACTGTTTTTT. Protein: CASSLVLGDEKLFF.